This is a list of T cell receptor beta chains from one sample in a study of blood T cell repertoires in COVID-19. Assay: immunoSEQ multiplex PCR; the TCRdb copy retains only in-frame clones and omits some. The table includes fewer than 40,000 clones, over 80% detected once. Source material: peripheral blood. Source of these receptors: a man aged 60 to 75 with active COVID-19. CDR3s include the opening cysteine and the closing phenylalanine or tryptophan. The D gene is left open where the match is weak. Size is stated for part of the rows, as once, few or many counts, or as a class when the clone is expanded.

v_call,cdr3_length,d_call,clone_size,j_call,cdr3_aa,cdr3_nt
TRBV28,13,-,-,TRBJ1-4,CASSLVRVEKLFF,TGTGCCAGCAGTTTAGTACGGGTTGAAAAACTGTTTTTT
TRBV27,13,-,-,TRBJ1-6,CASSFSRNSPLHF,TGTGCCAGCAGTTTTAGTCGGAATTCACCCCTCCACTTT
TRBV5-5,16,-,-,TRBJ2-6,CASSLAEVGGANVLTF,TGTGCCAGCAGCTTGGCCGAGGTGGGTGGGGCCAACGTCCTGACTTTC
TRBV6-6,16,TRBD1,few,TRBJ1-5,CASSPAGRGAFIPQHF,TGTGCCAGCAGTCCCGCAGGCAGGGGGGCCTTCATTCCCCAGCATTTT
TRBV7-6,16,-,-,TRBJ2-2,CASSLQTGSNTGELFF,TGTGCCAGCAGCCTCCAAACAGGCTCGAACACCGGGGAGCTGTTTTTT
TRBV2,15,-,-,TRBJ2-5,CASTTGPPAGETQYF,TGTGCCAGCACCACCGGGCCCCCCGCGGGGGAGACCCAGTACTTC
TRBV5-1,14,-,-,TRBJ2-5,CASSSDFPRGTQYF,TGCGCCAGCAGTTCTGACTTTCCAAGGGGGACCCAGTACTTC
TRBV5-1,15,-,-,TRBJ2-2,CASSLEGQNTGELFF,TGCGCCAGCAGCTTGGAGGGACAGAACACCGGGGAGCTGTTTTTT
TRBV6-1,15,-,-,TRBJ1-2,CASSEGWGEDYGYTF,TGTGCCAGCAGTGAAGGATGGGGCGAAGACTATGGCTACACCTTC
TRBV7-2,16,-,-,TRBJ2-7,CASSPDSPVAIYEQYF,TGTGCCAGCAGCCCGGACTCCCCGGTGGCAATTTACGAGCAGTACTTC
TRBV28,12,-,-,TRBJ1-2,CASSLNSYGYTF,TGTGCCAGCAGTCTTAACAGCTATGGCTACACCTTC
TRBV19,17,TRBD1,-,TRBJ1-1,CASSAAITTGVNTEAFF,TGTGCCAGTAGTGCCGCGATTACAACAGGGGTGAACACTGAAGCTTTCTTT
TRBV28,16,TRBD1,-,TRBJ1-2,CATSKWGTGGNYGYTF,TGTGCCACCAGCAAGTGGGGGACAGGGGGTAACTATGGCTACACCTTC
TRBV6-5,15,TRBD1,-,TRBJ1-3,CASSLRDSPGNTIYF,TGTGCCAGCAGTTTAAGGGACAGTCCTGGAAACACCATATATTTT
TRBV19,14,-,-,TRBJ2-7,CASRIVEDSYEQYF,TGTGCCAGTAGAATTGTCGAGGATTCCTACGAGCAGTACTTC
TRBV10-1,13,-,-,TRBJ2-6,CASSEAGANVLTF,TGCGCCAGCAGTGAAGCCGGGGCCAACGTCCTGACTTTC
TRBV28,17,-,-,TRBJ2-7,CASRRPSGGASSYEQYF,TGTGCCAGCAGGAGACCGTCGGGGGGCGCGTCTTCCTACGAGCAGTACTTC
TRBV6-5,14,-,-,TRBJ1-2,CASSSLTDLYGYTF,TGTGCCAGCAGCTCCTTGACAGACCTCTATGGCTACACCTTC
TRBV30,13,TRBD1,-,TRBJ1-2,CAWSGDRGDGYTF,TGTGCCTGGAGTGGGGACAGGGGAGATGGCTACACCTTC
TRBV19,13,TRBD2,-,TRBJ2-7,CASSREGPYEQYF,TGTGCCAGTAGTAGGGAGGGGCCCTACGAGCAGTACTTC
TRBV12-5,17,-,once,TRBJ1-5,CASGLPAGTSGNQPQHF,TGTGCTAGTGGTTTGCCTGCAGGGACTTCAGGCAATCAGCCCCAGCATTTT
TRBV7-2,15,-,-,TRBJ2-2,CASSLIRGDTGELFF,TGTGCCAGCAGCTTAATCAGGGGCGATACCGGGGAGCTGTTTTTT
TRBV7-9,14,-,-,TRBJ2-3,CASSFSAVTDTQYF,TGTGCCAGCAGCTTTAGCGCGGTCACAGATACGCAGTATTTT
TRBV6-5,14,TRBD2,-,TRBJ2-3,CASKIGLAGDTQYF,TGTGCCAGCAAAATTGGACTAGCGGGAGATACGCAGTATTTT
TRBV11-1,14,-,-,TRBJ1-2,CASSPTPGLLGYTF,TGTGCCAGCAGCCCAACCCCAGGGCTTCTTGGCTACACCTTC
TRBV24-1,22,TRBD2,few,TRBJ2-4,CATRVDRDLVAGGVEVKNIQYF,TGTGCCACCAGGGTAGACAGGGATCTCGTAGCGGGGGGGGTTGAGGTAAAAAACATTCAGTACTTC
TRBV11-2,12,-,-,TRBJ1-4,CASSHIDEKLFF,TGTGCCAGCAGCCACATTGATGAAAAACTGTTTTTT
TRBV29-1,19,TRBD2,-,TRBJ2-1,CSAGGIREGGTRYYNEQFF,TGCAGCGCTGGAGGTATCAGGGAGGGCGGGACTCGATACTACAATGAGCAGTTCTTC